Listed here are 9 T cell receptor beta chains from one sample, sequenced in a study of T cells in Graves' hyperthyroidism and ophthalmopathy. Amplification of TCR beta CDR3 regions used RNA as the template. The TCR CDR3 first-round RT-PCR relied on the HTBI primer set. TCRdb called the multiplex PCR reads again in MiXCR, with one record for every CDR3 protein. The sample includes about 350,000 distinct CDR3 sequences, 15% to 20% of them seen just once. The specimen was blood. These receptors originate from a woman aged 40 to 50 with Graves' ophthalmopathy.

In this sample, this clonotype turned up many times. The gene calls are TRBV28 and TRBJ1-5; D is unresolved. This CDR3 region has 14 residues. Germline CDR1 is MDHEN and CDR2 is SYDVKM. Trimming cost V 2 bases and J 6 bases, with 11 bases left between them. This chain's CDR3 is CASSLETRGQPQHF. In DNA form, the CDR3 reads TGTGCCAGCAGTTTAGAGACACGGGGTCAGCCCCAGCATTTT.

This clonotype was seen a few times. The V and J genes are TRBV4-1 and TRBJ2-7; 8 bases line up with TRBD1. The CDR3 runs 16 residues. J gave up 2 bases and V 1 base, and 7 bases lay outside the gene matches. The germline V gene has CDR1 MGHRA and CDR2 YSYEKL. CDR3 region: CASSQGQGAGAYEQYF. CDR3 DNA sequence: TGCGCCAGCAGCCAAGGGCAGGGGGCGGGTGCCTACGAGCAGTACTTC.

The sample holds many counts of this clonotype. V and J are TRBV7-9 and TRBJ1-5; D is undetermined. Germline CDR1 SEHNR, CDR2 FQNEAQ (reference sequence). The CDR3 consists of 14 residues. Deletions cut 3 bases from V and 4 bases from J, with 10 bases between. The CDR3, as DNA: TGTGCCAGCAGCTTTGGTCTACAGAATCAGCCCCAGCATTTT. Protein sequence: CASSFGLQNQPQHF.

Ten or more counts support this clonotype. The chain couples TRBV24-1 to TRBJ2-5; 9 nucleotides agree with TRBD2. Germline values: CDR1 KGHDR, CDR2 SFDVKD. This CDR3 comprises 15 residues. The V and J ends lost 0 bases and 4 bases, in that order; junction bases with no gene match: 2. CDR3 amino acids: CATSDLASGIETQYF. CDR3 nucleotides: TGTGCCACCAGTGATTTGGCTAGCGGGATAGAGACCCAGTACTTC.

This clonotype was observed many times. The chain links TRBV29-1 to TRBJ2-2; D is possibly TRBD1 or TRBD2 (5 bases each). Germline V gives CDR1 SQVTM, CDR2 ANQGSEA. V lost 0 bases and J 1 base, leaving 9 bases between the germline ends. The CDR3 sequence is 15 residues long. The DNA of the CDR3 is TGCAGCGTTGAAGAGGGGGACCTGAACACCGGGGAGCTGTTTTTT. Protein: CSVEEGDLNTGELFF.

The table lists this clonotype with many counts. DNA of the CDR3: TGTGCCAGCAGTACACCCCCCAATCAGCCCCAGCATTTT. Translating it yields CASSTPPNQPQHF. The V and J genes are TRBV28 and TRBJ1-5, with D unresolved. Germline CDR1 is MDHEN and CDR2 is SYDVKM. V lost 5 bases to trimming and J lost 3 bases, with 8 bases between them. The CDR3 loop spans 13 amino acids. Supplemented by reference TRBV28 and TRBJ1-5, the full variable domain reads DVKVTQSSRYLVKRTGEKVFLECVQDMDHENMFWYRQDPGLGLRLIYFSYDVKMKEKGDIPEGYSVSREKKERFSLILESASTNQTSMYLCASSTPPNQPQHFGDGTRLSIL.

The sample holds many counts of this clonotype. V and J are TRBV29-1 and TRBJ1-1; tentatively, D is TRBD1 (5 bases). The CDR3 is 11 residues long. The ends were cut back, 7 bases at V and 4 bases at J, with 10 bases in the middle. Germline loops: CDR1 SQVTM, CDR2 ANQGSEA. The chain's CDR3 is CSGGSGTEAFF. The CDR3 nucleotides read TGCAGCGGGGGGAGTGGCACTGAAGCTTTCTTT.

This clonotype was seen many times. The rearrangement uses TRBV5-6 and TRBJ2-7; weak D call: TRBD1 (6 bases). The CDR3 runs 14 residues. The V gene's germline CDR1 is SGHDT and CDR2 YYEEEE. Deletions cut 3 bases from V and 5 bases from J, with 15 bases between. The CDR3 loop is CASSSGGSWHEQYF. The CDR3 bases are TGTGCCAGCAGCTCTGGGGGCTCTTGGCACGAGCAGTACTTC. Variable domain in full (rest from reference TRBV5-6 and TRBJ2-7): DAGVTQSPTHLIKTRGQQVTLRCSPKSGHDTVSWYQQALGQGPQFIFQYYEEEERQRGNFPDRFSGHQFPNYSSELNVNALLLGDSALYLCASSSGGSWHEQYFGPGTRLTVT.

The table lists this clonotype with many counts. The chain couples TRBV28 to TRBJ1-6, with TRBD1 matching over 7 bases. This CDR3 has 14 residues. After removal of 7 bases from V and 10 bases from J, the junction contained 10 bases not matched to a gene. The germline V gene encodes CDR1 MDHEN and CDR2 SYDVKM. The CDR3 loop is CASTERQGQSPLHF. CDR3 bases: TGTGCCAGCACCGAGAGACAGGGTCAGTCACCCCTCCACTTT.